The subject of this entry is one TCR beta chain. The target antigen is unknown. TCR beta libraries used roughly 2.2 micrograms of genomic DNA from cryopreserved PBMCs. Sequenced by immunoSEQ multiplex PCR; TCRdb stores in-frame clones only, minus some. The sample shows about 120,000 clones, approximately 56% of them seen only once. These data belong to a study of cytotoxic CD8 clonotypes in ibrutinib-treated CLL. Germline V gene sequence: CDR1 KGHSH, CDR2 LQKENI. The V gene lost 2 bases and the J gene lost 0 bases, with 17 bases spanning the gap. The CDR3 runs to 17 residues. General observations from the study: Clonality increased at ibrutinib response, then returned toward baseline at progression. Samples were collected at differing times from sustained-remission and progressing patients. Baseline clonality, above age-matched healthy donor levels, tracked circulating CD8+ T-cell counts.

The rearrangement links TRBV18 to TRBJ2-7, with D tentatively TRBD1 (5 bases). This clonotype was sampled from a human donor with chronic lymphocytic leukemia. The source was PBMCs, collected after 24 months of ibrutinib treatment. CDR3 DNA: TGTGCCAGCTCACCAAGCCCCCCAGGGATCAGCTCCTACGAGCAGTACTTC. It is translated as CASSPSPPGISSYEQYF.